This passage covers 30 T cell receptor beta chains from one sample sequenced in a study of post-analysis software for immune sequencing data. Overall study results and limits: There were about 5 TRBV segments more frequent in patients than controls, and TRBV5-6, TRBV5-1 and TRBV20-1 were among them.

Researchers reported that TCR beta cDNA libraries carried unique molecular identifiers. TCRdb ran MiXCR on the PCR reads and lists one entry per CDR3 protein. The sample yields approximately 160,000 distinct CDR3 sequences, about 32% seen once. What these receptors recognize is not known. Sequenced: blood. The receptor source for this set is a girl aged 10-17 years with multiple sclerosis.

This clonotype was recorded at least ten times. V is TRBV7-6 and J is TRBJ2-1; TRBD1 matches at 7 bases. Germline-derived CDR1 and CDR2 are SGHVS and FNYEAQ. This CDR3 spans 12 amino acids. Trimming removed 5 bases from V and 9 bases from J; junction bases left unmatched: 4. The CDR3 bases are TGTGCCAGCAGCCCGACAGGGCTTGAGCAGTTCTTC. Its translation is CASSPTGLEQFF.

This clonotype has more than one count but fewer than ten. This rearrangement joins TRBV30 to TRBJ2-7, with unresolved D. The CDR3 covers 13 residues. The germline CDR1 and CDR2 sequences are GTSNPN and SVGIG (reference sequence). Trimming cost V 0 bases and J 5 bases, with 11 bases left between them. As DNA, the CDR3 is TGTGCCTGGAGTGTATCCCTAGGAGACGAGCAGTACTTC. The encoded protein is CAWSVSLGDEQYF.

Many counts were recorded for this clonotype. Written as DNA, the CDR3 is TGCGCCAGCAGCTCATCGGGGCAGACCACAGATACGCAGTATTTT. Protein sequence: CASSSSGQTTDTQYF. The V gene is TRBV5-1, the J gene TRBJ2-3, with D perhaps TRBD1 or TRBD2 (5 bases each). Germline V CDR1 and CDR2: SGHRS, YFSETQ. The CDR3 is made up of 15 amino acids. The V end lost 3 bases, the J end lost 2 bases, and 13 bases lay between the germline ends.

This clonotype was counted between two and nine times. This chain links TRBV13 with TRBJ2-7; the match to TRBD1 covers 8 bases. CDR3 length: 14 amino acids. V was pared by 4 bases and J by 7 bases, with 9 bases of the junction left unmatched. The V gene's germline CDR1 is PRHDT and CDR2 FYEKMQ (reference sequence). As DNA, the CDR3 is TGTGCCAGCAGCTCTACCCAGGGGGCTGGGGAGCAGTACTTC. Its protein product is CASSSTQGAGEQYF.

This clonotype was seen at least ten times. The DNA for the CDR3 is TGTGCCAGCAGTGTGGTAGGGGCTAGCGGAGCGGATACGCAGTATTTT. It translates to CASSVVGASGADTQYF. The chain employs TRBV6-4 and TRBJ2-3, with 7 bases aligning to TRBD2. CDR1 is MRHNA, CDR2 SNTAGT, per germline. CDR3 length: 16 amino acids. V lost 4 bases, J lost 6 bases, and 13 bases stayed unmatched.

This clonotype turned up a few times. Possible read error: a much larger clone is one base away. The chain recombines TRBV4-1 with TRBJ2-7; the match to TRBD2 covers 11 bases. Germline assignment: CDR1 MGHRA and CDR2 YSYEKL. Losses at the gene ends were 2 bases for V and 7 bases for J; bases not matched to a gene: 13. There are 17 residues in the CDR3. The CDR3 reads CASSQKQTSGTSNEQYF. DNA for the CDR3: TGCGCCAGCAGCCAAAAGCAGACTAGCGGGACTTCCAATGAGCAGTACTTC.

This clonotype appeared a few times. The V gene is TRBV18, the J gene TRBJ1-2; 11 bases agree with TRBD1. The J segment lost 6 bases and the V segment lost 8 bases, leaving 5 bases of the junction unmatched. Germline CDR1 KGHSH, CDR2 LQKENI. The CDR3 loop spans 13 amino acids. CDR3 sequence: CASQGQGANGYTF. The DNA for the CDR3 is TGTGCCAGCCAAGGACAGGGGGCGAATGGCTACACCTTC.

This chain joins TRBV7-2 and TRBJ2-7, with D perhaps TRBD1 (6 bases). Germline assignment: CDR1 SGHTA and CDR2 FQGNSA. V gave up 1 base and J gave up 4 bases, with 8 bases separating them. There are 13 residues in the CDR3. The DNA for the CDR3 is TGTGCCAGCAGCTTAGGGGACACGTACGAGCAGTACTTC. Translation: CASSLGDTYEQYF.

The chain recombines TRBV5-1 with TRBJ2-1, with 8 nucleotides matching TRBD2. V dropped 2 bases and J dropped 0; count of bases not matched to a gene: 16. This CDR3 contains 20 residues. The germline gives CDR1 SGHRS, CDR2 YFSETQ. The CDR3 loop reads CASSFPLPSGSRNSYNEQFF. The CDR3 DNA is TGCGCCAGCAGCTTCCCCCTTCCCAGCGGGAGTCGGAACTCCTACAATGAGCAGTTCTTC.

The genes are TRBV9 and TRBJ2-1, with 7 bases matching TRBD2. J was trimmed by 3 bases and V by 0 bases; bases with no gene match: 3. Per the germline V gene, CDR1 is SGDLS and CDR2 is YYNGEE. The CDR3 runs 15 residues. The CDR3 sequence is CASSVASGVYNEQFF. CDR3 coding DNA: TGTGCCAGCAGCGTAGCTAGCGGTGTCTACAATGAGCAGTTCTTC. The complete variable domain, with remaining parts taken from reference TRBV9 and TRBJ2-1, reads DSGVTQTPKHLITATGQRVTLRCSPRSGDLSVYWYQQSLDQGLQFLIQYYNGEERAKGNILERFSAQQFPDLHSELNLSSLELGDSALYFCASSVASGVYNEQFFGPGTRLTVL.

For this clonotype: A read error may account for a junction end that differs from germline. The chain employs TRBV27 and TRBJ2-4, with D hard to call. The CDR3 is made up of 15 amino acids. Germline loops: CDR1 MNHEY, CDR2 SMNVEV (reference sequence). The CDR3 DNA follows: TGTGCCGGCAGTTCCGGACCCTGGGCCAAAAACATTCAGTACTTC. Translated: CAGSSGPWAKNIQYF.

The chain joins TRBV11-2 to TRBJ1-1, with TRBD1 as a possible D gene (5 bases). The CDR3 extends over 17 amino acids. The germline CDR1 and CDR2 sequences are SGHAT and FQNNGV. The V and J ends lost 5 bases and 3 bases respectively, with 22 bases between them. In DNA form, the CDR3 reads TGTGCCAGCAGCCGGGATGACTGGGGGATATCGTACACTGAAGCTTTCTTT. This encodes CASSRDDWGISYTEAFF.

This clonotype has ten or more counts. V and J are TRBV7-9 and TRBJ2-7, with no clear D. CDR3 length equals 14 residues. CDR1 and CDR2 (germline): SEHNR, FQNEAQ (reference sequence). Trimming shortened V by 3 bases and J by 0 bases, and 9 bases separated the two germline ends. CDR3: CASSFSVPSYEQYF. In DNA form, the CDR3 reads TGTGCCAGCAGCTTCAGTGTGCCCTCCTACGAGCAGTACTTC. Complete variable domain (other parts from reference TRBV7-9 and TRBJ2-7): DTGVSQNPRHKITKRGQNVTFRCDPISEHNRLYWYRQTLGQGPEFLTYFQNEAQLEKSRLLSDRFSAERPKGSFSTLEIQRTEQGDSAMYLCASSFSVPSYEQYFGPGTRLTVT.

This clonotype was recorded a few times. At one end the junction does not follow the germline gene, possibly because of a read error. V usage is TRBV7-2 and J usage is TRBJ1-1; D unresolved. The CDR3 has 15 amino acids. Germline V gives CDR1 SGHTA, CDR2 FQGNSA. DNA for the CDR3: TGTGCTAGCAGCTTAGTTCCCTTTGGGGTCACTGAAGCTTTCTTT. As protein: CASSLVPFGVTEAFF.

This chain uses TRBV6-5 with TRBJ1-2; D is uncertain. This CDR3 region has 12 residues. V was shortened by 5 bases and J by 3 bases, with 7 bases between the two germline ends. CDR1 and CDR2 (germline): MNHEY, SVGAGI. CDR3 DNA: TGTGCCAGCAGTAACCAATACTATGGCTACACCTTC. Its translation is CASSNQYYGYTF.

Points on this clonotype: A much larger clone sits a single nucleotide away, making a read error possible. The genes are TRBV12-3 or TRBV12-4 and TRBJ2-1; D ambiguous. The CDR3 has 11 amino acids. This CDR3 is CAGSLRREQFF. In nucleotides, the CDR3 is TGTGCCGGCAGTTTAAGGCGGGAGCAGTTCTTC.

As regards this clonotype: One junction end disagrees with the germline gene, perhaps due to a read error. This chain links TRBV7-9 with TRBJ2-3; unclear D gene. CDR3 length equals 12 residues. CDR1 is SEHNR and CDR2 is FQNEAQ in the germline V gene (reference sequence). The CDR3 nucleotides read TGTTCCAGCAGCTTCAGTACAGATACGCAGTATTTT. Its translation is CSSSFSTDTQYF. Variable domain in full (rest from reference TRBV7-9 and TRBJ2-3): DTGVSQNPRHKITKRGQNVTFRCDPISEHNRLYWYRQTLGQGPEFLTYFQNEAQLEKSRLLSDRFSAERPKGSFSTLEIQRTEQGDSAMYLCSSSFSTDTQYFGPGTRLTVL.

This chain joins TRBV7-3 and TRBJ2-3; D is ambiguous. Trimming took 4 bases from V and 5 from J, leaving 10 bases between them. This CDR3 spans 13 amino acids. Looked up from germline, CDR1 is SGHTA and CDR2 is FQGTGA. This CDR3 is CASSSSWEDTQYF. CDR3 nucleotides: TGTGCCAGCAGCTCATCGTGGGAAGATACGCAGTATTTT.

In its sample, this clonotype was seen a few times. Relative to the germline gene, one junction end is altered; a read error may explain this. The V call is TRBV15, the J call TRBJ2-4; tentatively, D is TRBD1 or TRBD2 (5 bases each). CDR1 and CDR2 (germline): LNHNV, YYDKDF (reference sequence). The CDR3 covers 12 residues. The CDR3 coding sequence is TGTGCCACCAGCAGGAGGGGTGACGGTTTAATCTTC. It encodes CATSRRGDGLIF.

In its sample, this clonotype was seen many times. The chain couples TRBV20-1 to TRBJ2-7, with 13 bases lining up with TRBD2. The CDR3 loop spans 15 amino acids. With 4 bases clipped from V and 5 bases from J, the junction kept 8 bases outside the gene matches. Germline V CDR1 and CDR2: DFQATT, SNEGSKA (reference sequence). The CDR3 region is CSATAAGTSGNEQYF. The CDR3 nucleotides read TGCAGTGCTACCGCGGCCGGGACTAGCGGGAACGAGCAGTACTTC.

This clonotype was detected only a few times. This sequence joins TRBV9 and TRBJ2-1, with 7 bases aligning to TRBD2. CDR1 and CDR2 from the germline V gene are SGDLS and YYNGEE. CDR3 length: 15 amino acids. V gave up 7 bases and J gave up 5 bases; unmatched junction bases: 12. Here the CDR3 DNA reads TGTGCCAGCGCAATCAAGCGGGATACCCACAATGAGCAGTTCTTC. Translating gives CASAIKRDTHNEQFF. The full variable domain, its missing parts supplied by reference TRBV9 and TRBJ2-1, is DSGVTQTPKHLITATGQRVTLRCSPRSGDLSVYWYQQSLDQGLQFLIQYYNGEERAKGNILERFSAQQFPDLHSELNLSSLELGDSALYFCASAIKRDTHNEQFFGPGTRLTVL.

The table lists this clonotype with many counts. The chain joins TRBV5-1 to TRBJ2-1; possible D gene TRBD2, 5 bases. The CDR3 runs to 17 residues. Trimming took 4 bases from V and 3 from J, leaving 20 bases between them. The germline gives CDR1 SGHRS, CDR2 YFSETQ. The CDR3 coding sequence is TGCGCCAGCAGCCGGCCTGAGGCGGGTGGGCACTACAATGAGCAGTTCTTC. Its translation is CASSRPEAGGHYNEQFF.

The table lists this clonotype with a few counts. The chain employs TRBV7-6 and TRBJ2-3; the match to TRBD1 covers 9 bases. Germline V gene data show CDR1 as SGHVS and CDR2 as FNYEAQ. J gave up 4 bases and V 5 bases, and 4 bases lay outside the gene matches. The CDR3 loop spans 14 amino acids. Here the CDR3 DNA reads TGTGCCAGCAGCCCGACAGGGGGGCCAGATACGCAGTATTTT. It specifies CASSPTGGPDTQYF.

The V gene is TRBV5-6, the J gene TRBJ2-1; 10 bases are shared with TRBD2. With 1 base clipped from V and 9 bases from J, the junction kept 4 bases outside the gene matches. CDR1 and CDR2 from the germline V gene are SGHDT and YYEEEE. This CDR3 has 14 amino acids. The CDR3 sequence is CASSLPSGSSEQFF. The CDR3 DNA reads as TGTGCCAGCAGCTTGCCTAGCGGGAGTAGTGAGCAGTTCTTC. The whole variable domain, filled in from reference TRBV5-6 and TRBJ2-1, reads DAGVTQSPTHLIKTRGQQVTLRCSPKSGHDTVSWYQQALGQGPQFIFQYYEEEERQRGNFPDRFSGHQFPNYSSELNVNALLLGDSALYLCASSLPSGSSEQFFGPGTRLTVL.

This clonotype was picked up a small number of times. This rearrangement joins TRBV10-2 to TRBJ2-3; no clear D gene. The CDR3 sequence is 16 residues long. Between the trimmed V and J ends, which lost 4 bases and 4 bases, there was a span of 18 bases. The germline gives CDR1 WSHSY, CDR2 SAAADI. The CDR3 is CASSAIDLPESDTQYF. DNA of the CDR3: TGCGCCAGCAGTGCTATCGACTTACCCGAGTCAGATACGCAGTATTTT.

A word on this clonotype: A read error is possible here, since a much larger clone lies one base away. The rearrangement links TRBV20-1 to TRBJ2-7, with 14 bases fitting TRBD2. V lost 6 bases to trimming and J lost 3 bases; unmatched junction nucleotides: 7. This CDR3 is 15 amino acids long. The V gene's germline CDR1 is DFQATT and CDR2 SNEGSKA (reference sequence). CDR3 DNA: TGCAGTGCATACCTGACTAGCGGGAGGGGCTACGAGCAGTACTTC. Amino acids: CSAYLTSGRGYEQYF.

A few counts support this clonotype. This chain joins TRBV28 and TRBJ1-6; no clear D. V lost 2 bases, J lost 10 bases, and 12 bases lay in between. The germline gives CDR1 MDHEN, CDR2 SYDVKM. The CDR3 length is 14 residues. CDR3 bases: TGTGCCAGCAGTTTACGGGATTTTCTATCACCCCTCCACTTT. Its protein product is CASSLRDFLSPLHF.

This clonotype has a count of ten or more. CDR3 sequence reads: CASSLGGRIEETQYF. The CDR3 nucleotides are TGTGCCAGCAGCTTGGGGGGGCGGATCGAAGAGACCCAGTACTTC. This chain joins TRBV7-3 and TRBJ2-5, with D perhaps TRBD2 (7 bases). V was cut by 3 bases and J by 3 bases, with 14 bases left in between. The germline gives CDR1 SGHTA, CDR2 FQGTGA. There are 15 residues in the CDR3.

In this sample, this clonotype turned up many times. The rearrangement uses TRBV15 and TRBJ2-5; tentatively, D is TRBD1 or TRBD2 (9 bases each). Per the germline V gene, CDR1 is LNHNV and CDR2 is YYDKDF (reference sequence). The CDR3 consists of 20 residues. Trimming shortened V by 5 bases and J by 0 bases, and 28 bases separated the two germline ends. CDR3 loop: CATSPHRDRDVAGDQETQYF. The CDR3 region has the DNA TGTGCCACCAGCCCCCACCGGGACAGGGATGTAGCGGGGGACCAAGAGACCCAGTACTTC.

This clonotype was picked up a small number of times. For the CDR3, the DNA is TGCAGTGCTAGAGATACATCCTCCGTGGCGACCCAGTACTTC. Residues: CSARDTSSVATQYF. The chain combines TRBV20-1 with TRBJ2-5; no firm D call. This CDR3 has 14 amino acids. Trimming pared 0 bases from V and 7 bases from J, leaving 15 bases between. CDR1 is DFQATT, CDR2 SNEGSKA, per germline (reference sequence).